What follows are 27 T cell receptor beta chains derived from one specimen sequenced in a study of patients and donors after allogeneic stem cell transplantation. Each CDR3 protein is one row after TCRdb ran MiXCR on the RT-PCR reads. The repertoire has some 960,000 distinct CDR3 sequences, more than 15% of them found once; the top ten carry under 6.5%. Sequenced material: blood, either unsorted or a sorted T cell fraction (not recorded which). Receptor source: a human donor who was either an allogeneic HSCT recipient or a stem cell or donor lymphocyte infusion donor (not recorded which). It is not recorded whose cells these are; they may come from a transplant donor.

This clonotype occurred a few times. The V call is TRBV5-1, the J call TRBJ2-7; D perhaps matches TRBD2 (6 bases). The ends were cut back, 4 bases at V and 3 bases at J, with 14 bases in the middle. This CDR3 is built from 14 residues. Germline CDR1 reads SGHRS; CDR2 reads YFSETQ. CDR3 bases: TGCGCCAGCAGCGGATCGGGACTCCACTACGAGCAGTACTTC. Its protein is CASSGSGLHYEQYF.

This clonotype was seen at least ten times. A junction end diverges from the germline sequence, so it may reflect a read error. The rearrangement links TRBV7-9 to TRBJ2-3; D is unclear. Germline-derived CDR1 and CDR2 are SEHNR and FQNEAQ (reference sequence). The CDR3 is 14 amino acids. This CDR3 is CASSLARGTDTQYF. The CDR3 nucleotides are TGCGCCAGCAGCTTGGCAAGGGGCACAGATACGCAGTATTTT.

This sequence joins TRBV9 and TRBJ2-1; possible D gene TRBD1, 5 bases. With 3 bases removed from V and 1 base from J, the gap between germline ends came to 11 bases. Germline CDR1 SGDLS, CDR2 YYNGEE. The CDR3 sequence is 15 residues long. The CDR3 spells CASSGPTVSYNEQFF. The DNA of the CDR3 is TGTGCCAGCAGCGGCCCGACAGTTTCCTACAATGAGCAGTTCTTC. Combining the CDR3 with reference TRBV9 and TRBJ2-1 gives the whole variable domain DSGVTQTPKHLITATGQRVTLRCSPRSGDLSVYWYQQSLDQGLQFLIQYYNGEERAKGNILERFSAQQFPDLHSELNLSSLELGDSALYFCASSGPTVSYNEQFFGPGTRLTVL.

The chain is built from TRBV7-3 and TRBJ2-3, with 7 bases lining up with TRBD1. The CDR3 is made up of 15 amino acids. CDR1 is SGHTA, CDR2 FQGTGA, per germline. V lost 5 bases and J lost 0; bases outside the gene matches: 5. CDR3 sequence (DNA): TGTGCCAGCAGCACAACGGACAGGAGCACAGATACGCAGTATTTT. Encoded protein: CASSTTDRSTDTQYF.

This clonotype showed up just a few times. The chain links TRBV20-1 to TRBJ2-7; TRBD1 aligns across 8 bases. CDR3 length: 15 residues. V gave up 0 bases and J gave up 1 base; unmatched junction bases: 5. The germline gives CDR1 DFQATT, CDR2 SNEGSKA (reference sequence). Written as DNA, the CDR3 is TGCAGTGCTAGAGACCTAGGACAGGGATCCTACGAGCAGTACTTC. This codes for CSARDLGQGSYEQYF.

This clonotype appeared a few times. The V call is TRBV12-3 or TRBV12-4, the J call TRBJ2-1; 8 nucleotides line up with TRBD2. The CDR3 loop spans 16 amino acids. V trimming: 3 bases; J trimming: 2 bases; junction bases outside the gene matches: 6. The CDR3 sequence: CASSFAGTRTYNEQFF. Here the CDR3 DNA reads TGTGCCAGCAGTTTTGCCGGGACTAGAACCTACAATGAGCAGTTCTTC.

This clonotype was seen a few times. The CDR3 reads CASSEFQWGTLFF. The CDR3 nucleotides are TGTGCCAGCAGTGAGTTCCAGTGGGGGACTTTATTCTTC. The chain recombines TRBV6-1 with TRBJ2-1; weak D call: TRBD2 (6 bases). V dropped 3 bases and J dropped 16 bases, with 19 bases sitting between them. The CDR3 runs to 13 residues. Germline lookup yields CDR1 MNHNS and CDR2 SASEGT.

The gene calls are TRBV6-1 and TRBJ1-6; a possible D gene is TRBD1 (6 bases). Germline V lookup: CDR1 MNHNS, CDR2 SASEGT. The V end was cut by 6 bases, the J end by 5 bases, with 17 bases between. This CDR3 is built from 16 residues. The CDR3 DNA reads as TGTGCCAGCAGACCAGATTTTGGACAGAATAATTCACCCCTCCACTTT. Its translation is CASRPDFGQNNSPLHF.

This clonotype was seen many times. CDR3 amino acids: CASSWGPGGEGYYEQYF. The CDR3 DNA reads as TGTGCCAGCAGTTGGGGACCAGGGGGGGAAGGCTACTACGAGCAGTACTTC. The genes are TRBV12-3 or TRBV12-4 and TRBJ2-7; D might be TRBD1 or TRBD2, each matching 7 bases. V was cut by 4 bases and J by 3 bases, with 22 bases left in between. The CDR3 length is 17 residues.

CDR3 amino acids: CASSQDGGTGANVLTF. The CDR3, as DNA: TGCGCCAGCAGCCAAGATGGGGGTACTGGGGCCAACGTCCTGACTTTC. V and J are TRBV4-1 and TRBJ2-6; possibly TRBD1 or TRBD2 for D (5 bases each). Trimming removed 0 bases from V and 2 bases from J, with 8 bases in between. This CDR3 has 16 amino acids. Germline V gene data show CDR1 as MGHRA and CDR2 as YSYEKL.

This clonotype was counted a few times. The chain joins TRBV28 to TRBJ2-5; 7 bases are a match to TRBD2. Trimming took 5 bases from V and 5 from J; bases not matched to a gene: 8. The CDR3 is 14 amino acids. Germline CDR1 is MDHEN and CDR2 is SYDVKM. The CDR3 loop is CASSERGTIETQYF. The CDR3 DNA reads TGTGCCAGCAGTGAACGCGGGACTATCGAGACCCAGTACTTC.

This chain uses TRBV6-2 or TRBV6-3 with TRBJ2-4; D is unresolved. The CDR3 runs to 15 residues. With 0 bases removed from V and 2 bases from J, the gap between germline ends came to 8 bases. CDR1 is MNHEY, CDR2 SVGEGT, per germline. In nucleotides, the CDR3 is TGTGCCAGCAGTTACTCGCCAGTGACCAAAAACATTCAGTACTTC. This sequence encodes CASSYSPVTKNIQYF.

This clonotype was seen at least ten times. The V call is TRBV7-9, the J call TRBJ1-1; tentatively, D is TRBD1 (5 bases). The CDR3 spans 16 residues. Germline CDR1 SEHNR, CDR2 FQNEAQ (reference sequence). Trimming removed 1 base at V and 4 bases at J, with 16 bases between. CDR3 sequence reads: CASSLGQKGRATEAFF. The CDR3 coding sequence is TGTGCCAGCAGCTTAGGACAGAAGGGGAGGGCCACTGAAGCTTTCTTT.

The V gene is TRBV5-5, the J gene TRBJ1-2; D is uncertain. The V gene's germline CDR1 is SGHKS and CDR2 YYEKEE (reference sequence). Trimming removed 4 bases from V and 4 bases from J, with 8 bases in between. The CDR3 length is 12 residues. This CDR3 reads CASSTGPYGYTF. The CDR3 DNA is TGTGCCAGCAGCACGGGTCCCTATGGCTACACCTTC.

The chain joins TRBV12-3 or TRBV12-4 to TRBJ1-5; TRBD1 is a possible D gene (5 bases). The V and J ends lost 5 bases and 5 bases respectively, with 16 bases between them. This CDR3 is 15 amino acids long. The DNA for the CDR3 is TGTGCCAGCAGTCCGGCCACCGGGGCCGATCAGCCCCAGCATTTT. It encodes CASSPATGADQPQHF.

The rearrangement uses TRBV6-1 and TRBJ1-1, with D hard to call. This CDR3 contains 15 residues. V was shortened by 6 bases and J by 4 bases, with 18 bases between the two germline ends. The V gene's germline CDR1 is MNHNS and CDR2 SASEGT. CDR3 sequence: CASSPLEGWATEAFF. The CDR3 DNA reads as TGTGCCAGCAGCCCACTTGAAGGGTGGGCCACTGAAGCTTTCTTT.

The gene calls are TRBV6-6 and TRBJ2-1, with D possibly being TRBD2 (5 bases). The CDR3 is 12 residues long. Germline CDR1 is MNHNY and CDR2 is SVGAGI (reference sequence). V lost 3 bases, J lost 9 bases, and 9 bases lay in between. The CDR3 DNA follows: TGTGCCAGCAGTTATCTAGGGAGTGAGCAGTTCTTC. As protein: CASSYLGSEQFF.

This clonotype appeared many times. CDR3 region: CASSQGRGAETQYF. Written as DNA, the CDR3 is TGTGCCAGCAGCCAAGGAAGGGGAGCGGAGACCCAGTACTTC. V usage is TRBV3-1 and J usage is TRBJ2-5, with D tentatively TRBD1 or TRBD2 (5 bases each). The CDR3 spans 14 residues. V was shortened by 1 base and J by 5 bases, with 11 bases between the two germline ends. Germline values: CDR1 LGHDT, CDR2 YNNKEL (reference sequence).

The rearrangement links TRBV11-1 to TRBJ2-5, with 13 bases identical to TRBD2. The length of the CDR3 is 19 residues. Germline V lookup: CDR1 SGHAT, CDR2 FQDESV (reference sequence). V trimming: 0 bases; J trimming: 5 bases; junction bases outside the gene matches: 12. In nucleotides, the CDR3 is TGTGCCAGCAGCTTAGCAAGAGTGTGGGGACTAGCGGGGTTTGAGACCCAGTACTTC. Translating it yields CASSLARVWGLAGFETQYF.

This clonotype occurred a few times. The CDR3 spells CASSSQTSGRMNEQFF. Written as DNA, the CDR3 is TGTGCCAGCAGCTCCCAAACTAGCGGGAGAATGAATGAGCAGTTCTTC. The V and J genes are TRBV7-3 and TRBJ2-1, with TRBD2 matching 11 bases. J gave up 7 bases and V 4 bases, and 9 bases lay outside the gene matches. Germline CDR1 SGHTA, CDR2 FQGTGA. There are 16 residues in the CDR3. Supplemented by reference TRBV7-3 and TRBJ2-1, the full variable domain reads GAGVSQTPSNKVTEKGKYVELRCDPISGHTALYWYRQSLGQGPEFLIYFQGTGAADDSGLPNDRFFAVRPEGSVSTLKIQRTERGDSAVYLCASSSQTSGRMNEQFFGPGTRLTVL.

The genes are TRBV20-1 and TRBJ2-7; no clear D gene. The CDR3 totals 13 residues. The V gene's germline CDR1 is DFQATT and CDR2 SNEGSKA (reference sequence). The ends were cut back, 7 bases at V and 3 bases at J, with 16 bases in the middle. The CDR3 here is CSVRGGVDYEQYF. CDR3 in DNA: TGCAGTGTCAGAGGCGGAGTAGACTACGAGCAGTACTTC.

V is TRBV4-2 and J is TRBJ2-5, with 9 bases fitting TRBD2. This CDR3 has 17 residues. J gave up 2 bases and V 8 bases, and 15 bases lay outside the gene matches. Looked up from germline, CDR1 is LGHNA and CDR2 is YNFKEQ. CDR3 DNA sequence: TGTGCCAGCCGGGAAAATAAGGGACTAGCCAAGCAAGAGACCCAGTACTTC. Residues: CASRENKGLAKQETQYF.

This chain joins TRBV27 and TRBJ2-1; 12 nucleotides align to TRBD2. Germline CDR1 is MNHEY and CDR2 is SMNVEV (reference sequence). V was pared by 10 bases and J by 6 bases, with 10 bases of the junction left unmatched. This CDR3 comprises 15 residues. The CDR3 region is CATITSGRIGNEQFF. The CDR3 nucleotides are TGTGCCACCATAACTAGCGGGAGGATCGGCAATGAGCAGTTCTTC.

The chain employs TRBV7-2 and TRBJ2-1, with D uncertain. The germline V gene encodes CDR1 SGHTA and CDR2 FQGNSA. CDR3 length: 15 amino acids. Trimming shortened V by 6 bases and J by 1 base, and 13 bases separated the two germline ends. In nucleotides, the CDR3 is TGTGCCAGCAGTCGTTTCGCCGGGTCCTACAATGAGCAGTTCTTC. Amino acids: CASSRFAGSYNEQFF.

This rearrangement joins TRBV16 to TRBJ2-3; D remains ambiguous. Trimming took off 3 bases at V and 5 bases at J, with 6 bases between the two ends. Germline lookup yields CDR1 KGHSY and CDR2 FQNENV. The CDR3 loop spans 12 amino acids. The CDR3 DNA is TGTGCCAGCAGCCACCAGCTAGATACGCAGTATTTT. This gives the protein CASSHQLDTQYF.

The chain combines TRBV20-1 with TRBJ2-1; 8 nucleotides align to TRBD2. The trim removed 6 bases at V and 7 bases at J, leaving 11 bases unmatched. Germline-derived CDR1 and CDR2 are DFQATT and SNEGSKA (reference sequence). This CDR3 has 14 amino acids. CDR3 DNA sequence: TGCAGTGCCCCTGCCCGGGGGGGGAGTAATGAGCAGTTCTTC. Translation gives CSAPARGGSNEQFF.

The chain employs TRBV6-1 and TRBJ2-7; 9 bases line up with TRBD2. The germline gives CDR1 MNHNS, CDR2 SASEGT. J lost 5 bases, V lost 6 bases, and 14 bases had no gene match. The length of the CDR3 is 16 residues. CDR3 bases: TGTGCCAGCAGACGATCCCTGCGGGGGGGCCGGAACGAGCAGTACTTC. It is translated as CASRRSLRGGRNEQYF.